Below, 5 T cell receptor beta chains from the same sample are listed, as sequenced in a study of shared clonotypes between healthy human individuals. Repertoires were generated with immunoSEQ multiplex PCR, while TCRdb's copy carries only in-frame clones and drops some. The sample yields about 480,000 clones, about 75% seen once. Sequenced sample: PBMCs. These receptor sequences come from a woman in her thirties or forties in good health. Some clones in this sample may be carry-over from other donors' samples.

The rearrangement links TRBV30 to TRBJ2-7; D perhaps matches TRBD2 (6 bases). Trimming took 1 base from V and 3 from J, leaving 19 bases between them. The CDR3 contains 16 residues. Germline loops: CDR1 GTSNPN, CDR2 SVGIG (reference sequence). The CDR3: CAWSGGLGGDRYEQYF. CDR3 bases: TGTGCCTGGAGTGGGGGCCTGGGCGGGGACCGCTACGAGCAGTACTTC.

There are a few counts of this clone. This rearrangement joins TRBV6-1 to TRBJ1-3; D might be TRBD1 (6 bases). This CDR3 spans 15 amino acids. With 3 bases removed from V and 1 base from J, the gap between germline ends came to 10 bases. Germline V gene lookup returns CDR1 MNHNS and CDR2 SASEGT. The CDR3 here is CASSDAQGSGNTIYF. The CDR3 DNA follows: TGTGCCAGCAGTGACGCACAGGGTTCTGGAAACACCATATATTTT.

This clone has only a few counts. V gene TRBV5-6 combines with J gene TRBJ2-2, with TRBD2 matching over 10 bases. Unmatched junction bases numbered 5, after V lost 6 bases and J lost 6 bases. Germline values: CDR1 SGHDT, CDR2 YYEEEE. The CDR3 has 14 amino acids. CDR3 residues: CASKLAGTPGELFF. CDR3 nucleotide sequence: TGTGCCAGCAAACTAGCGGGGACCCCCGGGGAGCTGTTTTTT.

The chain joins TRBV4-2 to TRBJ1-6, with 8 nucleotides matching TRBD1. The CDR3 covers 16 residues. V shed 0 bases and J 6 bases; nucleotides not matched to a gene: 4. Germline CDR1 reads LGHNA; CDR2 reads YNFKEQ. CDR3 bases: TGTGCCAGCAGCCAAGAGCTCGACAGGGGTAATTCACCCCTCCACTTT. As protein: CASSQELDRGNSPLHF.

This chain joins TRBV2 and TRBJ1-2; 9 bases are a match to TRBD1. Germline-derived CDR1 and CDR2 are SNHLY and FYNNEI. The CDR3 covers 14 residues. Trimming at V came to 4 bases and at J to 5 bases, leaving 5 bases not matched to a gene. CDR3 amino acids: CASSVIGQGYGYTF. Written as DNA, the CDR3 is TGTGCCAGCAGTGTAATTGGACAGGGGTATGGCTACACCTTC.